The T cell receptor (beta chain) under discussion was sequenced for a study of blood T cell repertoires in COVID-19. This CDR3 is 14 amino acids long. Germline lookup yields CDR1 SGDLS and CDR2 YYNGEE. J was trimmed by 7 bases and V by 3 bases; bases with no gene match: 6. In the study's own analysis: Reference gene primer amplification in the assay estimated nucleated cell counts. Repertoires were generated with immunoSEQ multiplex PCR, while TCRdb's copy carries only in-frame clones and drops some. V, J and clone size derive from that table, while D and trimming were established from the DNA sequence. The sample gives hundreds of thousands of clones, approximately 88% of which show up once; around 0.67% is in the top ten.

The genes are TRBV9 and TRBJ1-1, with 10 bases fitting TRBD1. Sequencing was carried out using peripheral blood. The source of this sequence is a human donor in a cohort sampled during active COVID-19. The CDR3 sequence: CASSATGTGDEAFF. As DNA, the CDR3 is TGTGCCAGCAGCGCTACCGGGACAGGGGATGAAGCTTTCTTT.